The entry below describes one T cell receptor beta chain. What it binds is not known. The data are from a study of PD-1 blockade in classical Hodgkin lymphoma. Across the whole study: Nivolumab 3 mg/kg was given intravenously every 2 weeks. Study observations and caveats: CD4+ TCR diversity, unlike CD8+, rose significantly by C4D1.

The time point was: cycle 4 day 1 (C4D1), after five to seven weeks of nivolumab. Relapses following autologous stem cell transplantation were seen in all patients, with brentuximab vedotin exposure varying. It was by magnetic negative selection that CD4+ T cells were purified from thawed PBMCs. Responses achieved at best were complete response, partial response or progressive disease. Measured with immunoSEQ multiplex PCR; TCRdb has only the in-frame clones, and not every one. The profile shows some 19,000 clones, 75% of them singletons. Germline V gene data show CDR1 as LNHNV and CDR2 as YYDKDF (reference sequence). This CDR3 is built from 13 residues. The V end lost 5 bases, the J end lost 14 bases, and 16 bases lay between the germline ends.

The receptor's source is a human donor with classical Hodgkin lymphoma. The gene calls are TRBV15 and TRBJ1-6, with unresolved D. This specimen consisted of CD4+ T cells from blood, obtained before the fourth cycle of nivolumab. The CDR3 DNA sequence: TGTGCCACCAGCCCAGAGGCCCGATGGGCCCTCCACTTT. Protein sequence: CATSPEARWALHF.